This is a list of T cell receptor beta chains from one sample in a study of blood T cell repertoires in COVID-19. Sequencing used immunoSEQ multiplex PCR; TCRdb keeps in-frame clones, though not all of them. The sample has hundreds of thousands of clones, about 90% seen once; the top ten hold roughly a tenth. The sample comprised PBMCs or T cells enriched from blood (not recorded which). Receptors originate from a woman aged 25-40 years who had recovered from COVID-19. Each CDR3 is given with its conserved first and last residue. D genes are given only for firm matches. Expanded clones are given a class, and other clones once, few, many or no size at all.

size | J | V | D | CDR3 | DNA
NA | TRBJ1-4 | TRBV19 | NA | CASSIVRAEKLFF | TGTGCCAGTAGTATAGTCCGAGCGGAAAAACTGTTTTTT
NA | TRBJ2-3 | TRBV7-9 | NA | CASSPRQVTADTQYF | TGTGCCAGCAGCCCGCGACAGGTCACGGCAGATACGCAGTATTTT
NA | TRBJ2-1 | TRBV9 | TRBD2 | CASSPRRTSGVHNEQFF | TGTGCCAGCAGCCCACGGAGGACTAGCGGGGTCCACAATGAGCAGTTCTTC
NA | TRBJ1-2 | TRBV6-5 | TRBD1 | CASSIGQGNYGYTF | TGTGCCAGCAGCATCGGACAGGGAAACTATGGCTACACCTTC
NA | TRBJ1-1 | TRBV23-1 | NA | CASSQRGINTEAFF | TGCGCCAGCAGTCAACGGGGAATTAACACTGAAGCTTTCTTT
NA | TRBJ1-1 | TRBV9 | NA | CASSHRQDRNTEAFF | TGTGCCAGCAGCCATCGACAGGACAGGAACACTGAAGCTTTCTTT
NA | TRBJ2-1 | TRBV4-2 | TRBD2 | CASSPFDRTRSNEQFF | TGTGCCAGCAGCCCCTTTGATCGGACTAGGAGCAATGAGCAGTTCTTC
NA | TRBJ2-1 | TRBV6-2/TRBV6-3 | NA | CASSSIRGYNEQFF | TGTGCCAGCAGTTCGATTAGGGGGTACAATGAGCAGTTCTTC
NA | TRBJ1-5 | TRBV20-1 | NA | CSARGGTAQHF | TGCAGTGCTCGGGGGGGAACGGCCCAGCATTTT
NA | TRBJ2-5 | TRBV7-2 | NA | CASSLRIAVQETQYF | TGTGCCAGCAGCTTAAGGATAGCGGTACAAGAGACCCAGTACTTC
NA | TRBJ2-7 | TRBV5-6 | TRBD2 | CASSFGLAGVASYEQYF | TGTGCCAGCAGCTTTGGACTAGCGGGAGTCGCGTCCTACGAGCAGTACTTC
few | TRBJ2-7 | TRBV7-3 | NA | CASSLGWGTQYEQYF | TGTGCCAGCAGCTTGGGGTGGGGGACACAGTACGAGCAGTACTTC
NA | TRBJ2-5 | TRBV15 | TRBD2 | CATSSTPSGRETQYF | TGTGCCACCAGCTCTACCCCCAGCGGGAGAGAGACCCAGTACTTC
NA | TRBJ1-5 | TRBV7-2 | TRBD1 | CASSSDRAGQPQHF | TGTGCCAGCAGTTCGGACAGGGCGGGGCAGCCCCAGCATTTT
NA | TRBJ2-2 | TRBV5-1 | TRBD2 | CASSSWRREGRTGELFF | TGCGCCAGCAGTTCTTGGAGGCGGGAGGGGCGCACCGGGGAGCTGTTTTTT
NA | TRBJ2-1 | TRBV11-2 | NA | CASSLDSGYNEQFF | TGTGCCAGCAGCTTAGATTCGGGCTACAATGAGCAGTTCTTC
NA | TRBJ2-1 | TRBV25-1 | TRBD2 | CASTPGTSGRAYNEQFF | TGTGCCAGCACCCCCGGGACTAGCGGGAGGGCCTACAATGAGCAGTTCTTC
once | TRBJ1-5 | TRBV12-3/TRBV12-4 | NA | CASSTVGPQHF | TGTGCCAGCAGTACCGTCGGGCCCCAGCATTTT
NA | TRBJ1-1 | TRBV6-5 | NA | CASAISPNTEAFF | TGTGCCAGCGCGATCTCGCCCAACACTGAAGCTTTCTTT
few | TRBJ1-5 | TRBV3-1/TRBV3-2 | NA | CASSQDTRADQPQHF | TGTGCCAGCAGCCAAGATACGAGGGCCGATCAGCCCCAGCATTTT
NA | TRBJ2-5 | TRBV28 | TRBD2 | CASSVAGNGETQYF | TGTGCCAGCAGTGTAGCGGGTAACGGGGAGACCCAGTACTTC
NA | TRBJ1-5 | TRBV2 | NA | CASSGNRGNQPQHF | TGTGCCAGCAGTGGCAACAGGGGCAATCAGCCCCAGCATTTT
once | TRBJ1-4 | TRBV18 | NA | CASSPRQGNEKLFF | TGTGCCAGCTCACCGCGGCAGGGGAATGAAAAACTGTTTTTT
NA | TRBJ2-3 | TRBV6-5 | NA | CASRGATDTQYF | TGTGCCAGCAGGGGAGCCACAGATACGCAGTATTTT
NA | TRBJ1-2 | TRBV30 | NA | CAWSPKARYGYTF | TGTGCCTGGAGTCCAAAGGCCAGGTATGGCTACACCTTC
NA | TRBJ1-1 | TRBV11-2 | NA | CASSLDSGYQGTEAFF | TGTGCCAGCAGCTTAGATAGTGGGTATCAGGGAACTGAAGCTTTCTTT
NA | TRBJ2-1 | TRBV28 | TRBD2 | CASFLPFALAGVGNEQFF | TGTGCCAGCTTTCTTCCCTTCGCGCTAGCGGGAGTGGGGAATGAGCAGTTCTTC
once | TRBJ1-5 | TRBV7-2 | NA | CASSLDGVSNQPQHF | TGTGCCAGCAGCTTAGACGGGGTTAGCAATCAGCCCCAGCATTTT
NA | TRBJ2-7 | TRBV7-9 | TRBD2 | CASSPPSGTSGSRSYEQYF | TGTGCCAGCAGCCCGCCGTCCGGGACTAGCGGGAGTCGATCCTACGAGCAGTACTTC
NA | TRBJ1-1 | TRBV7-2 | NA | CASSSSLDTEAFF | TGTGCCAGCAGCTCTAGTCTGGATACTGAAGCTTTCTTT
NA | TRBJ2-5 | TRBV11-2 | TRBD2 | CASSLFGATGTSGKETQYF | TGTGCCAGCAGCCTCTTTGGGGCTACCGGGACTAGCGGGAAAGAGACCCAGTACTTC
NA | TRBJ2-1 | TRBV4-2 | NA | CASSQDGWDGGPRGEQFF | TGTGCCAGCAGCCAAGATGGGTGGGACGGGGGACCACGGGGTGAGCAGTTCTTC
NA | TRBJ2-4 | TRBV5-8 | NA | CASSYRGLAKNIQYF | TGTGCCAGCAGTTACAGGGGACTAGCCAAAAACATTCAGTACTTC
NA | TRBJ2-3 | TRBV29-1 | TRBD2 | CSAPSGTSGTSTDTQYF | TGCAGCGCACCCTCCGGGACTAGCGGGACGAGCACAGATACGCAGTATTTT
NA | TRBJ2-7 | TRBV27 | TRBD2 | CASSWTSGRAEQYF | TGTGCCAGCAGTTGGACTAGCGGGAGGGCCGAGCAGTACTTC
NA | TRBJ2-1 | TRBV3-1/TRBV3-2 | TRBD2 | CASSSLAGGSNEQFF | TGTGCCAGCAGTTCACTAGCGGGAGGGAGCAATGAGCAGTTCTTC
once | TRBJ1-4 | TRBV29-1 | NA | CSVAAGHEGEKLFF | TGCAGCGTAGCAGCGGGACACGAGGGGGAAAAACTGTTTTTT
NA | TRBJ2-3 | TRBV11-2 | NA | CASSSKNVRRTDTQYF | TGTGCCAGCAGCTCAAAAAACGTTAGGCGGACAGATACGCAGTATTTT
NA | TRBJ1-2 | TRBV27 | NA | CASSPTALINYGYTF | TGTGCCAGCAGTCCGACAGCCTTAATTAACTATGGCTACACCTTC
NA | TRBJ2-7 | TRBV7-9 | TRBD2 | CASSLVLAGALEQYF | TGTGCCAGCAGCTTAGTACTAGCGGGAGCCCTCGAGCAGTACTTC
once | TRBJ2-1 | TRBV6-1 | TRBD2 | CASSEQLAGGWNEQFF | TGTGCCAGCAGTGAACAATTAGCGGGAGGGTGGAATGAGCAGTTCTTC
NA | TRBJ2-7 | TRBV7-9 | TRBD2 | CASSLARRAGSYEQYF | TGTGCCAGCAGCTTAGCAAGGCGAGCGGGAAGCTACGAGCAGTACTTC
NA | TRBJ1-2 | TRBV20-1 | NA | CSARTPGGYTF | TGCAGTGCTCGGACACCCGGGGGCTACACCTTC
NA | TRBJ2-7 | TRBV6-5 | NA | CASRTEGSYEQYF | TGTGCCAGCAGGACGGAGGGCTCCTACGAGCAGTACTTC
NA | TRBJ1-2 | TRBV11-2 | TRBD1 | CASSLVVTGGLEGYTF | TGTGCCAGCAGCTTAGTGGTCACAGGGGGATTGGAGGGCTACACCTTC
once | TRBJ2-5 | TRBV7-9 | NA | CASSLLRETQYF | TGTGCCAGCAGCTTACTGCGAGAGACCCAGTACTTC
NA | TRBJ2-7 | TRBV29-1 | NA | CSVDYGGHSYEQYF | TGCAGCGTTGATTACGGGGGGCACTCCTACGAGCAGTACTTC
NA | TRBJ2-1 | TRBV2 | TRBD2 | CASFVQREYNEQFF | TGTGCCAGCTTTGTACAGCGGGAGTACAATGAGCAGTTCTTC
NA | TRBJ2-1 | TRBV6-5 | NA | CASTSRNEQFF | TGTGCCAGCACCTCCCGGAATGAGCAGTTCTTC